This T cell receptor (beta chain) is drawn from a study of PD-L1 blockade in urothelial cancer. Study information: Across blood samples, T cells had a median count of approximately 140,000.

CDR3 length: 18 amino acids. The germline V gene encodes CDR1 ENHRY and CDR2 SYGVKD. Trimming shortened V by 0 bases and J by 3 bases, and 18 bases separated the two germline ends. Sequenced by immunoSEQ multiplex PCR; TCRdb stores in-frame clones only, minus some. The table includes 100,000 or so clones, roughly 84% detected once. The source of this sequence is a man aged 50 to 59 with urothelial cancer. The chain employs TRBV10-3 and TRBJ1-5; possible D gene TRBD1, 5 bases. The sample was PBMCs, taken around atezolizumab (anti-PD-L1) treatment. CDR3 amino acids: CAISESGQAGPLNQPQHF. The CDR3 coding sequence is TGTGCCATCAGTGAGTCGGGGCAGGCCGGCCCTCTCAATCAGCCCCAGCATTTT.